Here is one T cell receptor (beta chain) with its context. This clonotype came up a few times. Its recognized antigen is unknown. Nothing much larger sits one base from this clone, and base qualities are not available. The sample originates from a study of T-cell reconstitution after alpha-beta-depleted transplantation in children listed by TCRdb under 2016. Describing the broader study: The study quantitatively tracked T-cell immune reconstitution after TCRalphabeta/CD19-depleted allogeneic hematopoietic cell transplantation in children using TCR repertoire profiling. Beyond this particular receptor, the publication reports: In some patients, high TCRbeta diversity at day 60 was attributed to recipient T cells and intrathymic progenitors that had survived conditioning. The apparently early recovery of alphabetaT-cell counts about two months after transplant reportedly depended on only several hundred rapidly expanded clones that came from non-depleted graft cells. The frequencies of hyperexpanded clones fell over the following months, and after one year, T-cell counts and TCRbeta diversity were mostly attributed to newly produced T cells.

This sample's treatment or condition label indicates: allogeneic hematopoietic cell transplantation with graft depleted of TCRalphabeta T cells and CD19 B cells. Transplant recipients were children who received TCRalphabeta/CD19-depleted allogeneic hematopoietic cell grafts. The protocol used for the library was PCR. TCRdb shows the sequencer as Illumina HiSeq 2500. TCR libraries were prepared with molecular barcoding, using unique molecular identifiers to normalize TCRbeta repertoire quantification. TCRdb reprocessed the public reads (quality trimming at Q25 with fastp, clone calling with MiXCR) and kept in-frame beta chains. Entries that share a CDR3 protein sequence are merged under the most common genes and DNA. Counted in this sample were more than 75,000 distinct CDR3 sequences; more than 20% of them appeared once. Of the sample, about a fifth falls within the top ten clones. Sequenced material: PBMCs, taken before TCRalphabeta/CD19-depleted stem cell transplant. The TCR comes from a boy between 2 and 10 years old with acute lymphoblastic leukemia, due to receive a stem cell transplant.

The CDR3 reads CSATGLAETAETQYF. The DNA sequence reads TGCAGTGCTACGGGACTAGCGGAGACAGCAGAGACCCAGTACTTC. The chain couples TRBV20-1 to TRBJ2-5, and 11 junction bases match TRBD2. Reading from cysteine to phenylalanine, the CDR3 counts 15 amino acids. Only the CDR3 portion is preserved as DNA: 45 bases, with reading frame beginning at the first base. V and J are trimmed by 4 bases and 4 bases, and the gene matches miss 8 bases of the junction. Sequences DFQATT (CDR1) and SNEGSKA (CDR2) are obtained from the germline V gene (reference sequence).